The following is a T cell receptor beta chain sequence with its context. Its recognized antigen is unknown. No base qualities exist here, and no much larger clone lies one base off it. The data are from a study of CD8 T cells in ankylosing spondylitis (dated by TCRdb to 2015 to 2018). Background for the entire study: T cell receptor beta repertoires were profiled in healthy donors and ankylosing spondylitis patients so that disease-linked TCR variants could be found. Samples of peripheral blood were taken, and for ankylosing spondylitis patients, synovial fluid was collected as well. In total, the full study cohort was made up of about 110 healthy donors and more than 20 ankylosing spondylitis patients. Overall results and qualifications from the work: According to the report, matched synovial fluid samples from ankylosing spondylitis patients were significantly enriched for the disease-linked clones. Some of the motif variants had been reported before in the synovial fluid and blood of reactive arthritis patients, a finding that suggests common disease-initiation mechanisms. A CD8+ phenotype was shown by the disease-linked clones, which were found at relatively low frequencies in peripheral blood. Blood from ankylosing spondylitis patients appeared to be characterized by a TCR beta motif made up of seven or eight highly homologous amino acid variants.

The instrument given in TCRdb is Illumina HiSeq 2500. TCR beta libraries were prepared by quantitative 5'-RACE with molecular barcodes. In the authors' own workflow: Disease-linked TCR variants were identified with a new computational method built on a probabilistic model of VDJ rearrangement. TCRdb redid the processing of the public reads, applying fastp at Q25 and MiXCR, and retained in-frame beta chains. Rows with one shared CDR3 protein collapse into an entry with the most common genes and DNA. TCRdb assigned the V and J calls; the authors' analysis was not used. Present in this sample are under 170,000 distinct CDR3 sequences, approximately 44% of which were seen just once. The top ten clones comprise roughly 15% of the sample. Synovial fluid samples were paired with blood samples taken from the same ankylosing spondylitis patients. This TCR was recovered from a male donor with ankylosing spondylitis. Sequenced input: synovial fluid, either unsorted or a sorted T cell fraction (not recorded which).

CDR3 sequence: CASSQDLAGLGTQYF. The nucleotide sequence is TGTGCCAGCAGCCAAGATCTAGCGGGTCTTGGTACGCAGTATTTT. In this chain, TRBV3-1 is recombined with TRBJ2-3; 8 middle bases align to TRBD2. CDR1 and CDR2, per the germline V gene (reference sequence), are LGHDT and YNNKEL. Trimmed from V: 0 bases; trimmed from J: 8 bases; junction bases lacking a gene match: 7. The cysteine opens and the phenylalanine closes a CDR3 of 15 amino acids. Only CDR3 DNA remains: 45 bases, in frame from the first base.